The clone carrying this T cell receptor (beta chain) was detected only a few times. This entry is derived from a study of blood T cell repertoires in COVID-19. Study at large: The cDNA or gDNA used as material had been derived from T cells, B-cell-depleted T cells, or PBMCs.

Per the original data handling: Amplifying reference gene primers gave estimates of nucleated cell counts. Method: immunoSEQ multiplex PCR; TCRdb's copy keeps in-frame clones and lacks some. V and J calls and clone size are copied from that table; D and trimming were computed from the DNA. The table has about 140,000 clones, about three quarters seen once. Trimming removed 5 bases from V and 4 bases from J, with 9 bases in between. This CDR3 has 13 amino acids. The germline CDR1 and CDR2 sequences are KGHSH and LQKENI. V and J are TRBV18 and TRBJ1-5; D possibly corresponds to TRBD1 (5 bases). The clonotype was recovered from a woman over 75 with active or convalescent COVID-19. What was sequenced was peripheral blood. In DNA, the CDR3 is TGTGCCAGCTCAACAGGTTTGAATCAGCCCCAGCATTTT. Amino acids: CASSTGLNQPQHF. Together with reference TRBV18 and TRBJ1-5, the CDR3 gives the full variable domain: NAGVMQNPRHLVRRRGQEARLRCSPMKGHSHVYWYRQLPEEGLKFMVYLQKENIIDESGMPKERFSAEFPKEGPSILRIQQVVRGDSAAYFCASSTGLNQPQHFGDGTRLSIL.